Listed below are T cell receptor beta chains from one sample, sequenced in a study of T cell responses to AZD1222 COVID-19 vaccine. Method: immunoSEQ multiplex PCR; TCRdb's copy keeps in-frame clones and lacks some. The data show around 120,000 clones, with about 92% seen just once and 1.2% held by the top ten. Source: peripheral blood, taken on day 0 of AZD1222 vaccination. These receptor sequences come from an adult in good health. Both conserved end residues are part of each CDR3. D genes are given only for firm matches. Only some rows state a clone size, as once, few, many or a class for expanded clones.

.	13	TRBV2	few	TRBJ1-2	CASSEGSDYGYTF	TGTGCCAGCAGTGAAGGGTCAGATTATGGCTACACCTTC
TRBD2	15	TRBV10-3	.	TRBJ2-1	CAISSTSGAYNEQFF	TGTGCCATCAGTTCGACTAGCGGCGCCTACAATGAGCAGTTCTTC
TRBD2	17	TRBV5-3	.	TRBJ2-1	CARSTSLRGGRYNEQFF	TGTGCCAGAAGCACCTCTCTCAGAGGCGGGAGGTACAATGAGCAGTTCTTC
TRBD1	15	TRBV5-5	.	TRBJ2-5	CASSSPGQGWETQYF	TGTGCCAGCAGCTCACCGGGACAGGGGTGGGAGACCCAGTACTTC
TRBD1	13	TRBV3-1/TRBV3-2	once	TRBJ2-7	CASSRQGNYEQYF	TGTGCCAGCAGCCGACAGGGTAACTACGAGCAGTACTTC
.	14	TRBV28	.	TRBJ1-3	CASSSGSPGNTIYF	TGTGCCAGCAGTTCAGGGTCGCCTGGAAACACCATATATTTT
TRBD1	16	TRBV6-6	.	TRBJ1-1	CASSALNRGINAEAFF	TGTGCCAGCAGCGCTCTTAACAGGGGAATTAACGCTGAAGCTTTCTTT
.	13	TRBV28	.	TRBJ1-2	CASSLGPNYGYTF	TGTGCCAGCAGTTTAGGCCCCAACTATGGCTACACCTTC
TRBD2	18	TRBV10-3	.	TRBJ2-3	CAISGERDSRRRPDTQYF	TGTGCCATCAGTGGCGAGCGGGATTCCCGCCGCCGGCCAGATACGCAGTATTTT
.	12	TRBV7-2	.	TRBJ2-3	CASSHRDPPLHF	TGTGCCAGCAGCCACCGGGACCCCCCCTTGCATTTT
.	15	TRBV11-3	.	TRBJ2-5	CASSLRAGTQETQYF	TGTGCCAGCAGCTTAAGGGCAGGGACCCAAGAGACCCAGTACTTC
.	14	TRBV7-3	.	TRBJ1-1	CASSFTPMNTEAFF	TGTGCCAGCAGCTTCACACCGATGAACACTGAAGCTTTCTTT
TRBD1	13	TRBV18	.	TRBJ1-2	CASSLGTDYGYTF	TGTGCCAGCTCATTAGGGACAGACTATGGCTACACCTTC
.	12	TRBV18	.	TRBJ1-5	CASSPTGQPQHF	TGTGCCAGCTCTCCCACCGGTCAGCCCCAGCATTTT
TRBD1	14	TRBV27	.	TRBJ1-2	CASSSKGALYGYTF	TGTGCCAGCAGTTCCAAGGGGGCCCTCTATGGCTACACCTTC
TRBD2	14	TRBV5-1	.	TRBJ2-1	CASKPSGGSNEQFF	TGCGCCAGCAAGCCTAGCGGGGGCTCGAATGAGCAGTTCTTC
.	12	TRBV29-1	.	TRBJ1-2	CSVEQDNYGYTF	TGCAGCGTTGAGCAGGATAACTATGGCTACACCTTC
.	14	TRBV24-1	few	TRBJ2-2	CATSGRGTTGELFF	TGTGCCACCAGTGGGAGGGGGACGACCGGGGAGCTGTTTTTT
.	14	TRBV30	.	TRBJ2-1	CAWIPGAPYNEQFF	TGTGCCTGGATTCCGGGGGCCCCCTACAATGAGCAGTTCTTC
TRBD1	15	TRBV7-2	.	TRBJ1-1	CASSFSTGGNTEAFF	TGTGCCAGCAGCTTTTCAACAGGGGGCAACACTGAAGCTTTCTTT
.	17	TRBV21-1	.	TRBJ2-7	CASSKARDRPRSYEQYF	TGTGCCAGCAGCAAAGCGCGGGACAGGCCGAGGTCCTACGAGCAGTACTTC
TRBD2	15	TRBV6-6	.	TRBJ2-7	CASSRTSGSSYEQYF	TGTGCCAGCAGTCGGACTAGCGGGAGCTCCTACGAGCAGTACTTC
.	16	TRBV9	.	TRBJ1-4	CASSVEDLGGNEKLFF	TGTGCCAGCAGCGTAGAGGACCTCGGGGGTAATGAAAAACTGTTTTTT
TRBD2	15	TRBV3-1/TRBV3-2	.	TRBJ2-7	CASSLTSGGAYEQYF	TGTGCCAGCAGCCTTACTAGCGGGGGGGCCTACGAGCAGTACTTC
.	13	TRBV7-3	.	TRBJ2-1	CASSLGRANEQFF	TGTGCCAGCAGCTTAGGCAGGGCCAATGAGCAGTTCTTC
TRBD1	13	TRBV27	.	TRBJ1-1	CASSQTGTTEAFF	TGTGCCAGCAGTCAGACAGGGACCACTGAAGCTTTCTTT
TRBD2	15	TRBV5-8	.	TRBJ2-3	CASSLLAGGTDTQYF	TGTGCCAGCAGCTTGCTAGCGGGGGGCACAGATACGCAGTATTTT
.	14	TRBV6-2/TRBV6-3	few	TRBJ2-1	CASSFRTGLAEQFF	TGTGCCAGCAGTTTCCGGACGGGGCTGGCTGAGCAGTTCTTC
TRBD1	17	TRBV28	.	TRBJ1-4	CASSPRTGLATNEKLFF	TGTGCCAGCAGTCCGAGGACAGGGCTGGCAACTAATGAAAAACTGTTTTTT
.	16	TRBV5-1	.	TRBJ1-3	CASSALRAGSGNTIYF	TGCGCCAGCAGCGCGCTCAGAGCTGGCTCTGGAAACACCATATATTTT
.	17	TRBV7-9	.	TRBJ1-4	CASSLASGIEANEKLFF	TGTGCCAGCAGCTTAGCTTCAGGGATCGAAGCTAATGAAAAACTGTTTTTT
.	13	TRBV11-3	.	TRBJ2-5	CASSFGVPETQYF	TGTGCCAGCAGCTTTGGAGTTCCAGAGACCCAGTACTTC
.	16	TRBV6-6	.	TRBJ1-4	CASSLGLSSTNEKLFF	TGTGCCAGCAGTTTAGGACTCTCATCAACTAATGAAAAACTGTTTTTT
TRBD1	13	TRBV19	.	TRBJ1-2	CASRDRGYYGYTF	TGTGCCAGTAGGGACAGGGGGTACTATGGCTACACCTTC
TRBD1	15	TRBV27	.	TRBJ2-2	CASSQRTGPTGELFF	TGTGCCAGCAGTCAGAGGACAGGGCCCACCGGGGAGCTGTTTTTT
TRBD1	16	TRBV11-3	.	TRBJ1-1	CASSSPFRGGNTEAFF	TGTGCCAGCAGCTCTCCATTCAGGGGGGGGAACACTGAAGCTTTCTTT
.	15	TRBV2	.	TRBJ2-1	CASRRGGWGVNEQFF	TGTGCCAGCAGGCGTGGTGGGTGGGGGGTGAATGAGCAGTTCTTC
TRBD2	16	TRBV4-1	.	TRBJ2-5	CASSEPGLAGAKTQYF	TGCGCCAGCAGCGAACCGGGACTAGCGGGAGCAAAGACCCAGTACTTC
TRBD1	13	TRBV30	.	TRBJ1-1	CACGQGASTEAFF	TGTGCCTGCGGACAGGGGGCGAGCACTGAAGCTTTCTTT
.	16	TRBV7-2	.	TRBJ1-5	CASSLQPPGSNQPQHF	TGTGCCAGCAGCTTACAACCCCCTGGGAGCAATCAGCCCCAGCATTTT
TRBD1	18	TRBV4-3	.	TRBJ2-6	CASSQVQGLVPGANVLTF	TGCGCCAGCAGCCAAGTACAGGGGTTAGTCCCTGGGGCCAACGTCCTGACTTTC
.	14	TRBV5-5	.	TRBJ1-5	CASSSGTENQPQHF	TGTGCCAGCAGCTCGGGGACGGAAAATCAGCCCCAGCATTTT
.	15	TRBV5-5	.	TRBJ2-5	CASSSQGRGTETQYF	TGTGCCAGCAGCTCACAAGGGAGGGGGACGGAGACCCAGTACTTC
.	14	TRBV6-2/TRBV6-3	.	TRBJ2-5	CASSFAGAQETQYF	TGTGCCAGCAGTTTTGCGGGGGCCCAAGAGACCCAGTACTTC
TRBD2	20	TRBV3-1/TRBV3-2	.	TRBJ2-1	CASSQLAQLAGALSYNEQFF	TGTGCCAGCAGCCAATTGGCCCAACTAGCGGGGGCGCTCTCCTACAATGAGCAGTTCTTC
.	14	TRBV19	.	TRBJ1-5	CASRITASNQPQHF	TGTGCCAGTAGGATAACAGCATCCAATCAGCCCCAGCATTTT
.	14	TRBV7-2	few	TRBJ1-1	CASSFQGKVTEAFF	TGTGCCAGCAGCTTTCAGGGAAAGGTCACTGAAGCTTTCTTT
.	17	TRBV7-2	once	TRBJ2-5	CASSLALDALTQETQYF	TGTGCCAGCAGCTTAGCGCTTGACGCCCTCACGCAAGAGACCCAGTACTTC
.	16	TRBV19	.	TRBJ1-2	CASSLPGHGANYGYTF	TGTGCCAGTAGCTTGCCGGGACACGGAGCAAACTATGGCTACACCTTC
.	12	TRBV5-6	.	TRBJ2-7	CASSFAIYEQYF	TGTGCCAGCAGCTTCGCCATCTACGAGCAGTACTTC
.	14	TRBV7-9	.	TRBJ2-1	CASSLQTGYNEQFF	TGTGCCAGCAGCTTACAGACAGGCTACAATGAGCAGTTCTTC
.	15	TRBV2	.	TRBJ1-5	CASSPTGNSNQPQHF	TGTGCCAGCAGCCCGACAGGCAATAGCAATCAGCCCCAGCATTTT
.	15	TRBV5-1	.	TRBJ1-6	CASSLAEDRNSPLHF	TGCGCCAGCAGCTTGGCGGAGGATCGGAATTCACCCCTCCACTTT